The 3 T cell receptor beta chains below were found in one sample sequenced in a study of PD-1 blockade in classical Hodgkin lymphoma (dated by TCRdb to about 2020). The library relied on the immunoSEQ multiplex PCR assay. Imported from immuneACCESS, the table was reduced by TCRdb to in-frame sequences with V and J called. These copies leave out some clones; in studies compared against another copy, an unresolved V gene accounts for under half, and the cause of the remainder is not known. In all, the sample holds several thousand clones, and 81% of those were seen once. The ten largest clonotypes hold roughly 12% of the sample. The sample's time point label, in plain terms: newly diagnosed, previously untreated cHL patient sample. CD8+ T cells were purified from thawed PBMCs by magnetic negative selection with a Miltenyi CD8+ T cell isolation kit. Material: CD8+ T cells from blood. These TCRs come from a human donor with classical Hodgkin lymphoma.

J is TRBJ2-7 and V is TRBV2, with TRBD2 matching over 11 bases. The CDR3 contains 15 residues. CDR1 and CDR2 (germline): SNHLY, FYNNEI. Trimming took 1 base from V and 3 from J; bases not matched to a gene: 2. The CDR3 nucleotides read TGTGCCAGCAGTGAAGTTGGGACTAGCGGCTACGAGCAGTACTTC. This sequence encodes CASSEVGTSGYEQYF.

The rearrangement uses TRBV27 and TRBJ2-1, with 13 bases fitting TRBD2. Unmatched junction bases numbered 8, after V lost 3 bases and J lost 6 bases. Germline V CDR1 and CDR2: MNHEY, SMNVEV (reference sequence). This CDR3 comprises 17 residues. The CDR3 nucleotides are TGTGCCAGCAGTTTGGGCCTCGGACTAGCGGGAGTCAATGAGCAGTTCTTC. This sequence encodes CASSLGLGLAGVNEQFF.

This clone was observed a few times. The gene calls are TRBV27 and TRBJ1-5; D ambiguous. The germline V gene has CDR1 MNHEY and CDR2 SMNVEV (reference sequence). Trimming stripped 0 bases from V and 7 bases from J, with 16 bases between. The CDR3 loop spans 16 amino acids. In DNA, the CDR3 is TGTGCCAGCAGTTTATCGTCGTTGGGGTCGAAGCAGCCCCAGCATTTT. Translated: CASSLSSLGSKQPQHF.